This is a list of T cell receptor beta chains from one sample in a study of T cell responses to AZD1222 COVID-19 vaccine. This table comes from immunoSEQ multiplex PCR, and its TCRdb copy is limited to in-frame clones, with some not included. Counted here are about 200,000 clones, over 85% occurring once; the ten biggest clones make up less than 1.2%. Sequencing was performed on peripheral blood, taken 28 days after the second AZD1222 dose. The receptors here all came from an adult who received the AZD1222 COVID-19 vaccine. CDR3s include the opening cysteine and the closing phenylalanine or tryptophan. D genes are given only for firm matches. The listing skips clone size in some rows; elsewhere it reads once, few, many or a size class.

CDR3 protein: CASSLGTDQPQHF; CDR3 DNA: TGCGCCAGCAGCTTGGGGACCGATCAGCCCCAGCATTTT; clone size: -; J gene: TRBJ1-5; D gene: -; V gene: TRBV5-1
CDR3 protein: CASSLRGQGTTEAFF; CDR3 DNA: TGTGCCAGCAGCTTAAGGGGACAGGGGACCACTGAAGCTTTCTTT; clone size: -; J gene: TRBJ1-1; D gene: TRBD1; V gene: TRBV7-2
CDR3 protein: CASGQAVTGTEAFF; CDR3 DNA: TGTGCCAGCGGACAGGCGGTGACGGGCACTGAAGCTTTCTTT; clone size: -; J gene: TRBJ1-1; D gene: TRBD1; V gene: TRBV2
CDR3 protein: CASSYTYSNQPQHF; CDR3 DNA: TGTGCCAGCAGTTACACCTATAGCAATCAGCCCCAGCATTTT; clone size: -; J gene: TRBJ1-5; D gene: -; V gene: TRBV6-2/TRBV6-3
CDR3 protein: CASSIGRAGGPGELFF; CDR3 DNA: TGTGCCAGTAGTATAGGTCGTGCAGGGGGCCCCGGGGAGCTGTTTTTT; clone size: once; J gene: TRBJ2-2; D gene: TRBD1; V gene: TRBV19
CDR3 protein: CASSSVPANQPQHF; CDR3 DNA: TGTGCCAGTAGTTCAGTCCCGGCAAACCAGCCCCAGCATTTT; clone size: -; J gene: TRBJ1-5; D gene: -; V gene: TRBV19
CDR3 protein: CASSIIRGGGNQPQHF; CDR3 DNA: TGTGCCAGTAGTATAATCCGTGGCGGGGGCAATCAGCCCCAGCATTTT; clone size: -; J gene: TRBJ1-5; D gene: -; V gene: TRBV19
CDR3 protein: CAISEVGGDNSPLHF; CDR3 DNA: TGTGCCATCAGTGAAGTAGGGGGGGATAATTCACCCCTCCACTTT; clone size: -; J gene: TRBJ1-6; D gene: -; V gene: TRBV10-3
CDR3 protein: CSAVISGANVLTF; CDR3 DNA: TGCAGCGCCGTAATTTCTGGGGCCAACGTCCTGACTTTC; clone size: -; J gene: TRBJ2-6; D gene: -; V gene: TRBV29-1
CDR3 protein: CASSPGGSMNTEAFF; CDR3 DNA: TGTGCCAGCAGCCCGGGGGGGAGCATGAACACTGAAGCTTTCTTT; clone size: -; J gene: TRBJ1-1; D gene: -; V gene: TRBV9
CDR3 protein: CASSEPGIGSNQPQHF; CDR3 DNA: TGTGCCAGCAGTGAACCCGGAATAGGTAGCAATCAGCCCCAGCATTTT; clone size: -; J gene: TRBJ1-5; D gene: -; V gene: TRBV2
CDR3 protein: CASSLGTSSFADTQYF; CDR3 DNA: TGTGCCAGCAGTTTAGGCACTAGCTCTTTCGCAGATACGCAGTATTTT; clone size: -; J gene: TRBJ2-3; D gene: -; V gene: TRBV27
CDR3 protein: CASTRQGMNTEAFF; CDR3 DNA: TGTGCCAGCACCCGACAGGGAATGAACACTGAAGCTTTCTTT; clone size: -; J gene: TRBJ1-1; D gene: TRBD1; V gene: TRBV5-4
CDR3 protein: CASSLSEAFF; CDR3 DNA: TGTGCCAGCAGTCTCAGTGAAGCTTTCTTT; clone size: once; J gene: TRBJ1-1; D gene: -; V gene: TRBV12-3/TRBV12-4
CDR3 protein: CASRPPGRPRSDTQYF; CDR3 DNA: TGTGCCAGCAGGCCCCCGGGGCGGCCCAGGTCAGATACGCAGTATTTT; clone size: -; J gene: TRBJ2-3; D gene: -; V gene: TRBV6-6
CDR3 protein: CASSSSGAGGASAEKLFF; CDR3 DNA: TGCGCCAGCAGCTCCTCGGGGGCAGGGGGCGCGAGCGCTGAAAAACTGTTTTTT; clone size: -; J gene: TRBJ1-4; D gene: TRBD1; V gene: TRBV5-1
CDR3 protein: CSVSGTVSYEQFF; CDR3 DNA: TGCAGCGTTTCCGGGACAGTTTCGTATGAGCAGTTCTTC; clone size: -; J gene: TRBJ2-1; D gene: TRBD1; V gene: TRBV29-1
CDR3 protein: CASTSGNEKLFF; CDR3 DNA: TGCGCCAGCACGTCTGGGAATGAAAAACTGTTTTTT; clone size: -; J gene: TRBJ1-4; D gene: -; V gene: TRBV5-1
CDR3 protein: CASSPDSNSPLHF; CDR3 DNA: TGTGCCAGCTCGCCGGACAGTAATTCACCCCTCCACTTT; clone size: -; J gene: TRBJ1-6; D gene: -; V gene: TRBV18